This is a list of T cell receptor beta chains from one sample in a study of shared clonotypes between healthy human individuals. TCRdb's copy holds only in-frame clones and misses some; the assay was immunoSEQ multiplex PCR. Of about 1 million clones listed, more than 60% are singletons. The sample taken for sequencing was memory CD4+ T cells sorted from blood. Receptor source: a man younger than 35 in good health. Both conserved end residues are part of each CDR3. Fields, in order: CDR3 protein, CDR3 DNA, J gene, D gene, V gene, clone size. The D gene is left open where the match is weak. Some rows mark clone size as missing; the rest say once, few, many or name a class of expanded clone.

CASSAEGLLAEQYF,TGTGCCAGCAGTGCGGAGGGGTTGTTAGCCGAGCAGTACTTC,TRBJ2-7,-,TRBV2,-
CASSRPDPNEKLFF,TGTGCCAGCAGCCGCCCGGACCCTAATGAAAAACTGTTTTTT,TRBJ1-4,-,TRBV6-6,-
CASSEIWGSTDTQYF,TGTGCCAGCAGTGAAATATGGGGGAGCACAGATACGCAGTATTTT,TRBJ2-3,-,TRBV6-1,-
CASSLVGLVTGELFF,TGTGCCAGCAGCCTCGTGGGACTAGTAACCGGGGAGCTGTTTTTT,TRBJ2-2,TRBD2,TRBV7-2,once
CSVVSYNEQFF,TGCAGCGTTGTTAGTTACAATGAGCAGTTCTTC,TRBJ2-1,-,TRBV29-1,once
CATGLSNQPQHF,TGTGCCACTGGGTTGAGCAATCAGCCCCAGCATTTT,TRBJ1-5,-,TRBV19,-
CASTSGSGTDTQYF,TGTGCCAGCACTAGCGGGAGTGGAACAGATACGCAGTATTTT,TRBJ2-3,TRBD2,TRBV5-4,-
CAIGPSGLQETQYF,TGTGCCATCGGGCCTAGCGGGCTCCAAGAGACCCAGTACTTC,TRBJ2-5,TRBD2,TRBV10-3,-
CASGLKNTGELFF,TGTGCTAGTGGTTTGAAGAACACCGGGGAGCTGTTTTTT,TRBJ2-2,-,TRBV12-5,-
CASSSGLATDTQYF,TGTGCCAGCAGCTCGGGACTAGCAACAGATACGCAGTATTTT,TRBJ2-3,TRBD2,TRBV11-2,-
CASSYFGTADSYEQYF,TGTGCCAGCAGTTACTTTGGGACAGCGGATTCCTACGAGCAGTACTTC,TRBJ2-7,TRBD1,TRBV6-6,-
CASRLGTANNQPQHF,TGTGCCAGCAGACTAGGGACAGCAAACAATCAGCCCCAGCATTTT,TRBJ1-5,TRBD1,TRBV2,-
CASSLAVQSAEAFF,TGCGCCAGCAGCTTGGCCGTCCAGTCGGCTGAAGCTTTCTTT,TRBJ1-1,-,TRBV5-1,once
CASSRDRPESPLHF,TGTGCCAGCAGCCGTGACAGGCCCGAGTCACCCCTCCACTTT,TRBJ1-6,-,TRBV7-2,once
CSVAPQETQYF,TGCAGCGTTGCACCCCAAGAGACCCAGTACTTC,TRBJ2-5,-,TRBV29-1,-
CASSPIGANEQYF,TGTGCCAGCAGCCCGATTGGGGCTAACGAGCAGTACTTC,TRBJ2-7,-,TRBV14,many
CASSLGPDYEQYF,TGCGCCAGCAGCTTGGGGCCCGACTACGAGCAGTACTTC,TRBJ2-7,-,TRBV5-1,-
CASSYGLAREQYF,TGTGCCAGCAGCTACGGACTAGCGCGCGAGCAGTACTTC,TRBJ2-7,TRBD2,TRBV11-2,-
CASSTPFSGGNEQFF,TGTGCCAGCAGCACTCCCTTTAGCGGGGGCAATGAGCAGTTCTTC,TRBJ2-1,TRBD2,TRBV5-4,-
CASVGGAKNIQYF,TGTGCCAGCGTCGGGGGAGCCAAAAACATTCAGTACTTC,TRBJ2-4,-,TRBV7-9,-
CASSLGRTPVSNQPQHF,TGTGCCAGCAGCTTGGGACGGACGCCCGTGAGCAATCAGCCCCAGCATTTT,TRBJ1-5,-,TRBV5-6,-
CASSYGTGTYEQYF,TGTGCCAGCAGTTACGGGACAGGGACCTACGAGCAGTACTTC,TRBJ2-7,TRBD1,TRBV6-6,-
CASSLGPEPYNEQFF,TGTGCCAGCAGCTTGGGGCCAGAGCCCTACAATGAGCAGTTCTTC,TRBJ2-1,-,TRBV5-4,-
CAWSVSGRSGTYEQYF,TGTGCCTGGAGTGTAAGCGGGAGGAGTGGGACCTACGAGCAGTACTTC,TRBJ2-7,TRBD2,TRBV30,-
CASRPPGDPYGYTF,TGTGCCAGCCGACCCCCAGGGGATCCCTATGGCTACACCTTC,TRBJ1-2,-,TRBV6-5,few
CASSQRAGRTDTQYF,TGTGCCAGCAGCCAGAGAGCGGGCCGCACAGATACGCAGTATTTT,TRBJ2-3,-,TRBV7-2,-
CASSEQGKGSNQPQHF,TGTGCCAGCAGTGAACAGGGCAAAGGGAGCAATCAGCCCCAGCATTTT,TRBJ1-5,-,TRBV2,-
CASSLTRGQKLFF,TGTGCCAGCAGCTTAACCAGGGGGCAGAAACTGTTTTTT,TRBJ1-4,TRBD1,TRBV13,-
CASSTRETQYF,TGTGCCAGCAGTACCCGAGAGACCCAGTACTTC,TRBJ2-5,-,TRBV6-5,-
CASSVAPADEQFF,TGTGCCAGCAGCGTAGCCCCCGCCGATGAGCAGTTCTTC,TRBJ2-1,-,TRBV9,-
CASSQETGWDQPQHF,TGCGCCAGCAGCCAAGAAACCGGGTGGGATCAGCCCCAGCATTTT,TRBJ1-5,-,TRBV4-3,-
CASSQDTSGSSNEQFF,TGCGCCAGCAGCCAAGATACTAGCGGGAGTAGTAATGAGCAGTTCTTC,TRBJ2-1,TRBD2,TRBV4-1,-
CAWSASVDTIYF,TGTGCCTGGAGTGCCTCGGTGGACACCATATATTTT,TRBJ1-3,-,TRBV30,-
CASSVAHRGSGNTIYF,TGTGCCAGCAGCGTGGCGCACAGGGGATCCGGAAACACCATATATTTT,TRBJ1-3,TRBD1,TRBV9,-
CAWSAVNTEAFF,TGTGCCTGGAGTGCAGTGAACACTGAAGCTTTCTTT,TRBJ1-1,-,TRBV30,-
CASSPRSDGLNQPQHF,TGTGCCAGCTCACCTCGCTCCGACGGTCTTAATCAGCCCCAGCATTTT,TRBJ1-5,-,TRBV18,-
CASSYWTSGSGNEQFF,TGTGCCAGCAGCTATTGGACTAGCGGGAGTGGGAATGAGCAGTTCTTC,TRBJ2-1,TRBD2,TRBV5-4,-
CASSPSGLAARGGEQYF,TGTGCCAGCAGCCCTTCGGGACTAGCGGCCAGAGGGGGCGAGCAGTACTTC,TRBJ2-7,TRBD2,TRBV11-1,-
CASSLNSATDTQYF,TGTGCCAGCAGCTTAAACAGCGCCACAGATACGCAGTATTTT,TRBJ2-3,-,TRBV7-3,-
CATSRDKGADTEAFF,TGTGCCACCAGCAGAGATAAGGGGGCGGACACTGAAGCTTTCTTT,TRBJ1-1,TRBD1,TRBV15,-
CASSLGASGGASETQYF,TGTGCCAGCAGCTTAGGTGCTAGCGGGGGGGCCTCAGAGACCCAGTACTTC,TRBJ2-5,TRBD2,TRBV7-9,few
CASSYSGAGYTF,TGTGCCAGCAGTTACTCTGGGGCTGGCTACACCTTC,TRBJ1-2,-,TRBV6-5,many
CASIGQNSNQPQHF,TGTGCCAGTATCGGGCAGAATAGCAATCAGCCCCAGCATTTT,TRBJ1-5,-,TRBV19,-
CASSLDASGIYEQYF,TGTGCCAGCAGCTTAGACGCTAGCGGGATCTACGAGCAGTACTTC,TRBJ2-7,TRBD2,TRBV7-2,-
CASSVATQAYEQYF,TGTGCCAGCAGCGTAGCTACACAAGCATACGAGCAGTACTTC,TRBJ2-7,-,TRBV9,-
CASSVDPGTGLYEQYF,TGTGCCAGCAGCGTCGACCCCGGGACAGGGCTCTACGAGCAGTACTTC,TRBJ2-7,TRBD1,TRBV9,-
CASSLQGGRPQHF,TGTGCCAGCAGCTTACAGGGGGGGCGGCCCCAGCATTTT,TRBJ1-5,TRBD1,TRBV11-2,-
CASSSLAESTDTQYF,TGCGCCAGCAGCTCCCTAGCGGAGAGCACAGATACGCAGTATTTT,TRBJ2-3,TRBD2,TRBV5-1,-
CASSQDWTKPTSTDTQYF,TGTGCCAGCAGCCAAGATTGGACAAAACCTACTAGCACAGATACGCAGTATTTT,TRBJ2-3,-,TRBV14,many
CASSWGEADTQYF,TGTGCCAGCAGCTGGGGTGAGGCAGATACGCAGTATTTT,TRBJ2-3,-,TRBV9,-
CASSLRGATQETQYF,TGTGCCAGCAGCTTACGGGGCGCAACCCAAGAGACCCAGTACTTC,TRBJ2-5,-,TRBV7-6,-
CASSSNMGFQPQHF,TGTGCCAGCAGCTCGAATATGGGATTTCAGCCCCAGCATTTT,TRBJ1-5,-,TRBV7-9,-
CASSATGGQSYNSPLHF,TGTGCCAGCAGCGCGACAGGGGGTCAGTCCTATAATTCACCCCTCCACTTT,TRBJ1-6,TRBD1,TRBV5-4,-
CASVGVGGYEKLFF,TGTGCCAGCGTAGGGGTGGGAGGATACGAAAAACTGTTTTTT,TRBJ1-4,-,TRBV2,few
CASSTSSSTDTQYF,TGTGCTAGCAGCACCAGCTCTAGCACAGATACGCAGTATTTT,TRBJ2-3,-,TRBV7-7,once
CASSSGTGNNSPLHF,TGTGCCAGCAGCTCGGGTACAGGCAATAATTCACCCCTCCACTTT,TRBJ1-6,-,TRBV7-3,-
CASSLGPTSGGANEQFF,TGTGCCAGCAGCTTAGGGCCCACTAGCGGGGGGGCGAATGAGCAGTTCTTC,TRBJ2-1,TRBD2,TRBV11-3,few